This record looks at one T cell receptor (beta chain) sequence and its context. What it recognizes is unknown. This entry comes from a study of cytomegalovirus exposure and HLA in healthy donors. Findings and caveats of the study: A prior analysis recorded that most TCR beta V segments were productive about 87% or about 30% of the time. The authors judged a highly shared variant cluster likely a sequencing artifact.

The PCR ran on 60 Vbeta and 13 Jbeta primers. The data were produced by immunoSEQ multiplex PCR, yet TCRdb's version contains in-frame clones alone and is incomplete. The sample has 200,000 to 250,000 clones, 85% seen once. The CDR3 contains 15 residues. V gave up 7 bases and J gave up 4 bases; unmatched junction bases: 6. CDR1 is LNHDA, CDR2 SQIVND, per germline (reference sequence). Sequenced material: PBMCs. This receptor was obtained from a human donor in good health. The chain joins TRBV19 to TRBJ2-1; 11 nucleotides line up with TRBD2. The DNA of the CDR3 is TGTGCCAGTATGAATGGACTAGCGGGTTACAATGAGCAGTTCTTC. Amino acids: CASMNGLAGYNEQFF.